This T cell receptor (beta chain) was found in a study of T cells in localized non-small cell lung cancer. Germline V gene data show CDR1 as MGHDK and CDR2 as SYGVNS. There are 12 residues in the CDR3. Trimming took off 4 bases at V and 9 bases at J, with 11 bases between the two ends. Overall study findings and caveats: Uninvolved adjacent lung showed higher T cell clonality than tumor. Sequencing involved a lone tumor region, leaving heterogeneity possible.

TCRdb keeps only in-frame clones here, not all; method: immunoSEQ multiplex PCR. The profile shows some 22,000 clones, 87% of them singletons. In regard to this clone: Its antigen is unknown.

The sequence derives from an older male donor with stage I squamous cell lung carcinoma. This sample comprised peripheral blood, obtained before any cancer treatment. This chain joins TRBV25-1 and TRBJ2-3, with D maybe TRBD1 (5 bases). The chain's CDR3 is CASSAPRGTQYF. The CDR3 DNA sequence: TGTGCCAGCAGTGCCCCTAGGGGAACGCAGTATTTT. The whole variable domain, filled in from reference TRBV25-1 and TRBJ2-3, reads EADIYQTPRYLVIGTGKKITLECSQTMGHDKMYWYQQDPGMELHLIHYSYGVNSTEKGDLSSESTVSRIRTEHFPLTLESARPSHTSQYLCASSAPRGTQYFGPGTRLTVL.